This passage covers 29 T cell receptor beta chains from one sample sequenced in a study of blood T cell repertoires in COVID-19. Profiled with immunoSEQ multiplex PCR; TCRdb holds only in-frame clones, not every one. The table records about 270,000 clones, about 90% of them present only once. The sequenced sample was PBMCs or T cells enriched from blood (not recorded which). These receptors originate from a woman in her thirties with acute COVID-19.

The genes are TRBV30 and TRBJ2-1; D may be TRBD2 (5 bases). Deletions cut 0 bases from V and 7 bases from J, with 13 bases between. The CDR3 is made up of 14 amino acids. Germline V gene data show CDR1 as GTSNPN and CDR2 as SVGIG (reference sequence). CDR3 sequence (DNA): TGTGCCTGGAGTGTCATGAGCGGCATAAATGAGCAGTTCTTC. It is translated as CAWSVMSGINEQFF.

V and J are TRBV27 and TRBJ1-2; the D is unclear. This CDR3 has 16 residues. CDR1 and CDR2 from the germline V gene are MNHEY and SMNVEV (reference sequence). V shed 2 bases and J shed 4 bases, with 17 bases lying between them. The CDR3 nucleotides are TGTGCCAGCAGTTTAAACTTCCGGGGTTTATTCTATGGCTACACCTTC. Translated: CASSLNFRGLFYGYTF.

The chain recombines TRBV30 with TRBJ2-5; TRBD2 matches 10 bases. J lost 5 bases, V lost 2 bases, and 8 bases had no gene match. Germline V gene lookup returns CDR1 GTSNPN and CDR2 SVGIG (reference sequence). The CDR3 is made up of 15 amino acids. The CDR3: CAWSSASGSSETQYF. The CDR3 DNA reads as TGTGCCTGGAGTTCGGCTAGCGGGAGTTCGGAGACCCAGTACTTC. Based on the CDR3 plus reference TRBV30 and TRBJ2-5, the full variable domain is SQTIHQWPATLVQPVGSPLSLECTVEGTSNPNLYWYRQAAGRGLQLLFYSVGIGQISSEVPQNLSASRPQDRQFILSSKKLLLSDSGFYLCAWSSASGSSETQYFGPGTRLLVL.

This clone was seen just once. The chain joins TRBV3-1 (or the pseudogene TRBV3-2) to TRBJ2-7, with 12 bases identical to TRBD2. The junction had 6 bases not matched to a gene; V was cut back by 4 bases and J by 2 bases. The CDR3 consists of 16 residues. Germline CDR1 and CDR2: LGHDT and YNNKEL (reference sequence). Here the CDR3 DNA reads TGTGCCAGCAGCCGAACGACTAGCGGGGGCCCCTACGAGCAGTACTTC. Translated, it gives CASSRTTSGGPYEQYF.

This clone was seen a single time. The rearrangement links TRBV7-2 to TRBJ1-3; TRBD1 might be the D (6 bases). V lost 4 bases, J lost 0 bases, and 10 bases lay in between. The CDR3 length is 15 residues. Germline V gene lookup returns CDR1 SGHTA and CDR2 FQGNSA. CDR3 region: CASSSWTVSGNTIYF. The CDR3 nucleotides read TGTGCCAGCAGCTCCTGGACAGTCTCTGGAAACACCATATATTTT.

This chain connects TRBV28 to TRBJ1-4; weak D call: TRBD1 (6 bases). Trimming left V 6 bases short and J 1 base short, with 12 bases between. CDR1 and CDR2 (germline): MDHEN, SYDVKM. This CDR3 has 15 residues. The DNA for the CDR3 is TGTGCCAGCAGACCGGGGACACAAACTAATGAAAAACTGTTTTTT. Its translation: CASRPGTQTNEKLFF.

The chain joins TRBV7-3 to TRBJ2-3, with a weak D call TRBD2 (5 bases). Per the germline V gene, CDR1 is SGHTA and CDR2 is FQGTGA. The ends were cut back, 5 bases at V and 3 bases at J, with 9 bases in the middle. The CDR3 loop spans 13 amino acids. The CDR3 region has the DNA TGTGCCAGCAGCAAGCCGGGGACAGATACGCAGTATTTT. Protein sequence: CASSKPGTDTQYF.

The chain couples TRBV28 to TRBJ2-1, with D hard to call. The CDR3 contains 11 residues. The germline V and J ends were trimmed by 6 bases and 8 bases, with 8 bases remaining between them. Germline V CDR1 and CDR2: MDHEN, SYDVKM. The CDR3 sequence is CASSPRDEQFF. The CDR3 nucleotides are TGTGCCAGCAGCCCCCGTGATGAGCAGTTCTTC.

The gene calls are TRBV4-1 and TRBJ1-4, with 8 bases lining up with TRBD1. With V trimmed by 3 bases and J by 8 bases, 5 bases remained unmatched. The CDR3 covers 14 residues. The germline CDR1 and CDR2 sequences are MGHRA and YSYEKL. The CDR3 coding sequence is TGCGCCAGCAGCCAGACAGGGGAGTGGGAAAAACTGTTTTTT. Its protein is CASSQTGEWEKLFF.

The rearrangement uses TRBV10-3 and TRBJ2-7; 10 bases fit TRBD1. The CDR3 covers 13 residues. Unmatched junction bases numbered 3, after V lost 8 bases and J lost 2 bases. The germline CDR1 and CDR2 sequences are ENHRY and SYGVKD. The CDR3 bases are TGTGCCATCCGGGACAGGGGAGCCTACGAGCAGTACTTC. Its protein is CAIRDRGAYEQYF.

The J gene is TRBJ2-1, the V gene TRBV7-2, with 7 bases identical to TRBD1. The CDR3 covers 13 residues. CDR1 SGHTA and CDR2 FQGNSA come from the germline V gene. J lost 3 bases, V lost 6 bases, and 2 bases had no gene match. The CDR3 nucleotides are TGTGCCAGCAGGGGACAGAACTACAATGAGCAGTTCTTC. This encodes CASRGQNYNEQFF.

V gene TRBV3-1 (or the pseudogene TRBV3-2) combines with J gene TRBJ2-1; TRBD2 matches 7 bases. The junction had 6 bases not matched to a gene; V was cut back by 0 bases and J by 7 bases. This CDR3 has 15 residues. The germline CDR1 and CDR2 sequences are LGHDT and YNNKEL (reference sequence). Written as DNA, the CDR3 is TGTGCCAGCAGCCAAGATCCCCTAGCGGCTAATGAGCAGTTCTTC. Translating gives CASSQDPLAANEQFF.

The J gene is TRBJ2-2, the V gene TRBV7-2, with D tentatively TRBD1 (6 bases). This CDR3 spans 16 amino acids. Germline CDR1 SGHTA, CDR2 FQGNSA. Trimming left V 5 bases short and J 1 base short, with 14 bases between. CDR3 DNA: TGTGCCAGCAGCGATCCGGGACACTTGAACACCGGGGAGCTGTTTTTT. Its protein is CASSDPGHLNTGELFF.

This chain links TRBV27 with TRBJ2-7, with 9 nucleotides matching TRBD1. The CDR3 contains 15 residues. CDR1 and CDR2 (germline): MNHEY, SMNVEV (reference sequence). V lost 6 bases to trimming and J lost 2 bases; unmatched junction nucleotides: 8. CDR3 DNA sequence: TGTGCCAGCAGCCCCCCCGGGACAGGGCCCTACGAGCAGTACTTC. Residues: CASSPPGTGPYEQYF.

The chain recombines TRBV28 with TRBJ1-6; maybe TRBD1 (6 bases). CDR1 and CDR2 from the germline V gene are MDHEN and SYDVKM. Between the trimmed V and J ends, which lost 6 bases and 4 bases, there was a span of 7 bases. This CDR3 is 13 amino acids long. The CDR3 coding sequence is TGTGCCAGCAGACAGGGATATAATTCACCCCTCCACTTT. It encodes CASRQGYNSPLHF.

This sequence joins TRBV6-2 or TRBV6-3 and TRBJ2-5; 13 bases are a match to TRBD2. V gave up 5 bases and J gave up 3 bases; unmatched junction bases: 6. Per germline, CDR1 MNHEY and CDR2 SVGEGT. CDR3 length: 16 amino acids. CDR3 sequence (DNA): TGTGCCAGCAGTCACATGACTAGCGGGAGGAAAGAGACCCAGTACTTC. Translation: CASSHMTSGRKETQYF.

This rearrangement joins TRBV27 to TRBJ2-1; 12 bases match TRBD2. Germline loops: CDR1 MNHEY, CDR2 SMNVEV (reference sequence). There are 16 residues in the CDR3. The trim removed 5 bases at V and 4 bases at J, leaving 6 bases unmatched. The CDR3: CASSTRTSGIYNEQFF. CDR3 DNA: TGTGCCAGCAGTACCCGGACTAGCGGGATATACAATGAGCAGTTCTTC.

The rearrangement uses TRBV6-5 and TRBJ1-2, with 8 bases matching TRBD1. Germline assignment: CDR1 MNHEY and CDR2 SVGAGI. With V trimmed by 3 bases and J by 7 bases, 7 bases remained unmatched. The CDR3 totals 14 residues. CDR3 sequence reads: CASSYSPTGAGYTF. The CDR3 DNA sequence: TGTGCCAGCAGTTATTCCCCGACAGGGGCTGGCTACACCTTC.

The genes are TRBV1 and TRBJ1-5; the DNA was not used to check the table's D call, TRBD1. TRBV1 is given as a pseudogene. The CDR3 sequence is 16 residues long. For the CDR3, the DNA is TGCACCAGCAGCCAAGGCTATTGGCAGGACAATCAGCCCCAGCATTTT. Encoded protein: CTSSQGYWQDNQPQHF.

The chain couples TRBV27 to TRBJ1-5; D might be TRBD1 (5 bases). Trimming removed 6 bases at V and 6 bases at J, with 18 bases between. The CDR3 loop spans 15 amino acids. Germline CDR1 is MNHEY and CDR2 is SMNVEV (reference sequence). In DNA, the CDR3 is TGTGCCAGCAGGCCGACGGGGGGGTTCGGTCAGCCCCAGCATTTT. It encodes CASRPTGGFGQPQHF.

This clone was seen once. The V call is TRBV6-5, the J call TRBJ2-1, with D maybe TRBD2 (6 bases). The CDR3 covers 14 residues. Looked up from germline, CDR1 is MNHEY and CDR2 is SVGAGI. V dropped 6 bases and J dropped 0 bases, with 9 bases sitting between them. The CDR3 region has the DNA TGTGCCAGCAGGTTAGCGGTCTCCTACAATGAGCAGTTCTTC. Translated: CASRLAVSYNEQFF.

The chain joins TRBV10-3 to TRBJ2-3; D possibly corresponds to TRBD2 (5 bases). This CDR3 comprises 14 residues. Germline V gene sequence: CDR1 ENHRY, CDR2 SYGVKD. Trimming took 3 bases from V and 5 from J, leaving 12 bases between them. The CDR3 DNA sequence: TGTGCCATCAGTGACGGAGGAGTGCAAGATACGCAGTATTTT. Amino acids: CAISDGGVQDTQYF.

V gene TRBV4-2 combines with J gene TRBJ2-7; 10 nucleotides line up with TRBD1. The CDR3 loop spans 17 amino acids. V shed 0 bases and J 5 bases; nucleotides not matched to a gene: 10. Per germline, CDR1 LGHNA and CDR2 YNFKEQ. CDR3 coding DNA: TGTGCCAGCAGCCAAGATCTAATGGGACAGGGGTCCCACGAGCAGTACTTC. It is translated as CASSQDLMGQGSHEQYF.

CDR3 in amino acids: CASKLEGPSYEQYF. The CDR3 DNA reads TGTGCCAGCAAACTGGAGGGCCCCTCCTACGAGCAGTACTTC. The chain links TRBV2 to TRBJ2-7; possibly TRBD2 for D (6 bases). Germline V gene data show CDR1 as SNHLY and CDR2 as FYNNEI. The V gene lost 7 bases and the J gene lost 0 bases, with 13 bases spanning the gap. The CDR3 has 14 residues. Drawing the rest from reference TRBV2 and TRBJ2-7, the complete variable domain is EPEVTQTPSHQVTQMGQEVILRCVPISNHLYFYWYRQILGQKVEFLVSFYNNEISEKSEIFDDQFSVERPDGSNFTLKIRSTKLEDSAMYFCASKLEGPSYEQYFGPGTRLTVT.

The chain joins TRBV9 to TRBJ2-7; TRBD1 matches 8 bases. Germline CDR1 and CDR2: SGDLS and YYNGEE. V was pared by 4 bases and J by 7 bases, with 10 bases of the junction left unmatched. The CDR3 is 14 residues long. CDR3 in DNA: TGTGCCAGCAGCCTAGGACAGGGAGACGTTGAGCAGTACTTC. Translated, it gives CASSLGQGDVEQYF.

The V and J genes are TRBV7-2 and TRBJ2-1; 16 bases are a match to TRBD2. Germline CDR1 reads SGHTA; CDR2 reads FQGNSA. Germline trimming cut 4 bases from V and 1 base from J; bases unmatched to any gene: 7. The CDR3 covers 19 residues. CDR3: CASSYIPGLAGGSYNEQFF. The CDR3 nucleotides are TGTGCCAGCAGCTACATCCCGGGACTAGCGGGAGGGTCCTACAATGAGCAGTTCTTC.

The chain links TRBV3-1 (or the pseudogene TRBV3-2) to TRBJ1-4; D call uncertain. V was clipped by 1 base and J by 2 bases, with 5 bases between them. The germline CDR1 and CDR2 sequences are LGHDT and YNNKEL (reference sequence). The CDR3 totals 14 residues. For the CDR3, the DNA is TGTGCCAGCAGCCAAGGGGCCACTAATGAAAAACTGTTTTTT. It yields the protein CASSQGATNEKLFF.

This chain connects TRBV6-5 to TRBJ2-7; no clear D. CDR1 and CDR2 (germline): MNHEY, SVGAGI. V lost 4 bases and J 2 bases, leaving 12 bases between the germline ends. The CDR3 is 14 residues long. CDR3 loop: CASSLGSKTYEQYF. DNA for the CDR3: TGTGCCAGCAGTTTGGGCAGCAAAACCTACGAGCAGTACTTC.

This chain connects TRBV27 to TRBJ1-6; D not certain. The CDR3 is 15 residues long. Per germline, CDR1 MNHEY and CDR2 SMNVEV (reference sequence). V lost 2 bases and J 7 bases, leaving 12 bases between the germline ends. DNA of the CDR3: TGTGCCAGCAGTTTACTGTCAGGCGTAAATTCACCCCTCCACTTT. It codes for CASSLLSGVNSPLHF.